The 10 T cell receptor beta chains below were found in one sample sequenced in a study of cytomegalovirus exposure and HLA in healthy donors. The PCR was carried out with 60 Vbeta primers and 13 Jbeta primers. Profiling relied on immunoSEQ multiplex PCR, and the TCRdb table lists in-frame clones only, not all of them. The sample has tens of thousands of clones, and its top ten clones hold about 2.5%. Sequenced input: PBMCs. Every receptor here comes from a female donor in good health and CMV-seronegative.

The J gene is TRBJ2-7, the V gene TRBV9, with TRBD2 as a possible D gene (6 bases). Germline V gene sequence: CDR1 SGDLS, CDR2 YYNGEE. The length of the CDR3 is 14 residues. V lost 3 bases, J lost 0 bases, and 10 bases lay in between. The CDR3 protein is CASSARELSYEQYF. CDR3 nucleotide sequence: TGTGCCAGCAGCGCCCGGGAGCTCTCCTACGAGCAGTACTTC.

The V and J genes are TRBV18 and TRBJ2-7; possible D gene TRBD2, 7 bases. The CDR3 sequence is 14 residues long. Germline V lookup: CDR1 KGHSH, CDR2 LQKENI. Trimming removed 3 bases from V and 7 bases from J, with 16 bases in between. The CDR3 spells CASSPTSRGGEQYF. CDR3 DNA sequence: TGTGCCAGCTCACCCACCTCAAGGGGGGGTGAGCAGTACTTC.

The V gene is TRBV7-3, the J gene TRBJ2-2, with TRBD2 matching 11 bases. This CDR3 is built from 17 residues. The junction had 8 bases not matched to a gene; V was cut back by 5 bases and J by 3 bases. CDR1 and CDR2 from the germline V gene are SGHTA and FQGTGA. CDR3 sequence: CASSQGLAGGYTGELFF. In DNA, the CDR3 is TGTGCCAGCAGCCAGGGTCTAGCGGGGGGTTACACCGGGGAGCTGTTTTTT. Filled out from reference TRBV7-3 and TRBJ2-2, the complete variable domain reads GAGVSQTPSNKVTEKGKYVELRCDPISGHTALYWYRQSLGQGPEFLIYFQGTGAADDSGLPNDRFFAVRPEGSVSTLKIQRTERGDSAVYLCASSQGLAGGYTGELFFGEGSRLTVL.

V usage is TRBV6-5 and J usage is TRBJ1-2; D possibly corresponds to TRBD1 (6 bases). The CDR3 extends over 13 amino acids. CDR1 is MNHEY, CDR2 SVGAGI, per germline. Trimming stripped 0 bases from V and 5 bases from J, with 7 bases between. The CDR3 coding sequence is TGTGCCAGCAGTTACTCTCAGGGGTATGGCTACACCTTC. Residues: CASSYSQGYGYTF.

V is TRBV4-1 and J is TRBJ2-7; D is ambiguous. V was cut by 0 bases and J by 1 base, with 19 bases left in between. CDR3 length: 18 residues. CDR1 is MGHRA and CDR2 is YSYEKL in the germline V gene. CDR3 sequence: CASSQDWYSIDDSYEQYF. The CDR3 coding sequence is TGCGCCAGCAGCCAAGACTGGTACAGTATAGACGATTCCTACGAGCAGTACTTC.

The V and J genes are TRBV11-3 and TRBJ1-3; D ambiguous. The V end was cut by 3 bases, the J end by 0 bases, with 12 bases between. This CDR3 is 16 amino acids long. CDR1 SGHNT and CDR2 YENEEA come from the germline V gene. The CDR3 region has the DNA TGTGCCAGCAGCTTTAGTGCAGGATTCTCTGGAAACACCATATATTTT. Its protein product is CASSFSAGFSGNTIYF.

The chain joins TRBV5-6 to TRBJ2-1, with 8 bases fitting TRBD2. Germline V gene data show CDR1 as SGHDT and CDR2 as YYEEEE. Losses at the gene ends were 1 base for V and 9 bases for J; bases not matched to a gene: 9. This CDR3 is 15 amino acids long. The CDR3 sequence is CASSLSRAGDSEQFF. The CDR3 DNA reads as TGTGCCAGCAGCTTGTCTCGAGCGGGAGATAGTGAGCAGTTCTTC.

CDR3 in amino acids: CATKTAAEQYF. CDR3 bases: TGTGCCACTAAGACGGCGGCCGAGCAGTACTTC. V usage is TRBV10-3 and J usage is TRBJ2-7, with D uncertain. Germline V lookup: CDR1 ENHRY, CDR2 SYGVKD. This CDR3 region has 11 residues. The ends were cut back, 10 bases at V and 6 bases at J, with 13 bases in the middle.

J is TRBJ1-2 and V is TRBV28; D is unclear. Germline CDR1 reads MDHEN; CDR2 reads SYDVKM. Trimming stripped 5 bases from V and 0 bases from J, with 16 bases between. This CDR3 comprises 16 residues. The CDR3 DNA is TGTGCCAGCAGTCCTCGGGGAGGTCCGACTAACTATGGCTACACCTTC. Protein sequence: CASSPRGGPTNYGYTF.

The chain recombines TRBV2 with TRBJ2-3, with TRBD2 matching 11 bases. This CDR3 is 15 amino acids long. J was trimmed by 3 bases and V by 6 bases; bases with no gene match: 5. Germline V gene lookup returns CDR1 SNHLY and CDR2 FYNNEI. The CDR3 spells CASRISGRGTDTQYF. In DNA, the CDR3 is TGTGCCAGCAGAATTAGCGGGAGGGGGACAGATACGCAGTATTTT.